Listed below are T cell receptor beta chains from one sample, sequenced in a study of T cell responses to AZD1222 COVID-19 vaccine. TCRdb's table, derived via immunoSEQ multiplex PCR, lists solely in-frame clones and lacks some. The sample has some 84,000 clones; approximately 83% are singletons. The material sequenced was peripheral blood, taken on day 0 of AZD1222 vaccination. The receptors shown here come from an adult in good health. The CDR3 runs from the conserved cysteine through the conserved F or W. The D gene is left open where the match is weak. The size field is filled for only some rows; it gives once, few, many or a size class.

d_call	v_call	j_call	clone_size	cdr3_nt	cdr3_aa
TRBD2	TRBV28	TRBJ2-2	.	TGTGCCAGCAGTCCTAAGCGGGAGAGCTCCGGGGAGCTGTTTTTT	CASSPKRESSGELFF
.	TRBV10-3	TRBJ1-3	.	TGTGCCATCAGTGAGTCAAGGGTTGCCTACACCATATATTTT	CAISESRVAYTIYF
.	TRBV28	TRBJ2-7	.	TGTGCCACCACGACAGGTGCCCTTTTTCGGCAGTACTTC	CATTTGALFRQYF
.	TRBV6-6	TRBJ2-5	.	TGTGCCAGCAGTTCTTTTAGCGGAGGGGGAGAGACCCAGTACTTC	CASSSFSGGGETQYF
.	TRBV7-2	TRBJ2-7	.	TGTGCCAGCAGCTTAGACGCGGGGCAAAACTACGAGCAGTACTTC	CASSLDAGQNYEQYF
.	TRBV7-9	TRBJ2-1	.	TGTGCCAGCAGCCCTCCCTGGGCCAGGGATGAGCAGTTCTTC	CASSPPWARDEQFF
TRBD1	TRBV5-8	TRBJ1-4	.	TGTGCCAGCAGCTCTAGGACAGGGAGGGAAGAAAAACTGTTTTTT	CASSSRTGREEKLFF
.	TRBV7-9	TRBJ2-2	.	TGTGCCAGCAGCTTTTTTGGTTCCGGGGAGCTGTTTTTT	CASSFFGSGELFF
TRBD1	TRBV6-2/TRBV6-3	TRBJ1-6	.	TGTGCCAGCAGTTACCCGACCGGGACAGGGCAAGCACCCCTCCACTTT	CASSYPTGTGQAPLHF
TRBD2	TRBV4-1	TRBJ2-6	.	TGCGCCAGCAGCCAAGATGAAGCGGGGACTGGGGCCAACGTCCTGACTTTC	CASSQDEAGTGANVLTF
.	TRBV7-6	TRBJ2-3	once	TGTGCCAGCAGCTTACGGGATAGTAGGACAGATACGCAGTATTTT	CASSLRDSRTDTQYF
TRBD1	TRBV18	TRBJ2-7	.	TGTGCCAGCTCACCAATACGAGACAGGGATCAGCAGTACTTC	CASSPIRDRDQQYF
.	TRBV28	TRBJ1-2	few	TGTGCCAGCAGTTTATCCAGGTATTATCAAGAGGGCTACACCTTC	CASSLSRYYQEGYTF
.	TRBV10-1	TRBJ2-7	.	TGCGCCAGCAGACACAGCTGGTCCTACGAGCAGTACTTC	CASRHSWSYEQYF
.	TRBV12-3/TRBV12-4	TRBJ1-3	.	TGTGCCAGCAGGTCCGGGGCTGGAAACACCATATATTTT	CASRSGAGNTIYF
TRBD1	TRBV7-2	TRBJ2-7	.	TGTGCCAGCAGACGGACAGGGGGTGGAATTTCCTACGAGCAGTACTTC	CASRRTGGGISYEQYF
.	TRBV7-3	TRBJ1-6	.	TGTGCCAGCAGCGCCGGACTGATTAATTCACCCCTCCACTTT	CASSAGLINSPLHF